This T cell receptor beta chain came from a study of CXCR3-negative and CXCR3-positive naive CD8 T cells. UMI-labeled TRB cDNA libraries were prepared by 5' RACE. Reprocessing the 5' RACE reads, TCRdb reports a single entry for every CDR3 protein and omits DNA. The sample spans approximately 70,000 distinct CDR3 sequences; the ten largest clones claim roughly 1.5%. CDR3 length equals 14 residues. CDR1 is DFQATT, CDR2 SNEGSKA, per germline (reference sequence). Definition of naive CD8+ T cells rested on a CD45RO-CCR7+CD27+CD95- profile. The clonotype originates from a human donor in good health. Some clones in this sample may be carry-over from other donors' samples. Material for sequencing was naive CXCR3- CD8+ T cells from blood. Indicated subset: CD45RO-CCR7+CD27+CD95- naive CD8+ T cells lacking CXCR3 (TNR3-). The J gene is TRBJ2-1, the V gene TRBV20-1; TCRdb lists TRBD1, though no DNA is available to test this call. The CDR3: CSARPPAEYNEQSF.